A single sample gave rise to the 6 T cell receptor beta chains below, sequenced in a study of shared clonotypes between healthy human individuals (dated by TCRdb to 2018 to 2020). Libraries were built with the immunoSEQ multiplex PCR assay. Not all clones reach the TCRdb copy of this immuneACCESS table, which keeps in-frame sequences only. Checked studies attribute under half of the gap to unresolved V genes and leave the rest unexplained. The sample table lists roughly 1 million clones, about 74% of them with a count of one. Of the sample, nearly 1.5% falls within the top ten clones. The sequenced sample was memory CD4+ T cells sorted from blood. In the paper's terms, the cell subset or site label means: CD45RA-negative fraction. These TCRs come from a man between 18 and 29 years old in good health.

This clone was recorded once. The V and J genes are TRBV6-1 and TRBJ1-3; D unresolved. The CDR3 consists of 15 residues. V was pared by 5 bases and J by 0 bases, with 11 bases between. Looked up from germline, CDR1 is MNHNS and CDR2 is SASEGT. The DNA of the CDR3 is TGTGCCAGCAGTCCGCGGACCTACTCTGGAAACACCATATATTTT. The encoded protein is CASSPRTYSGNTIYF.

The V gene is TRBV19, the J gene TRBJ1-1, with 7 bases that match TRBD1. In germline, CDR1 is LNHDA, CDR2 SQIVND (reference sequence). V shed 3 bases, J shed 8 bases, and the junction held 15 bases outside the gene matches. The CDR3 consists of 16 residues. The CDR3 DNA reads TGTGCCAGTAGTATTGGGCTACCACAGGGGAATAGAGAAGCTTTCTTT. As protein: CASSIGLPQGNREAFF.

This clone occurred once. Other DNA sequences in this specimen translate into the identical CDR3. The rearrangement uses TRBV5-1 and TRBJ1-4; no reliable D call. The CDR3 is made up of 14 amino acids. CDR1 and CDR2 from the germline V gene are SGHRS and YFSETQ. V was clipped by 2 bases and J by 8 bases, with 13 bases between them. The CDR3 DNA follows: TGCGCCAGCAGCTTAGGACCCGGAGGAGAAAAACTGTTTTTT. This codes for CASSLGPGGEKLFF.

The chain links TRBV5-1 to TRBJ2-7; perhaps TRBD1 as D (6 bases). Trimming stripped 7 bases from V and 4 bases from J, with 15 bases between. The CDR3 loop spans 13 amino acids. Germline lookup yields CDR1 SGHRS and CDR2 YFSETQ. Written as DNA, the CDR3 is TGCGCCAGCCAGGGAGCAGGGGAATACGAGCAGTACTTC. It specifies CASQGAGEYEQYF.

The chain employs TRBV4-1 and TRBJ2-2, with TRBD1 matching 9 bases. Germline CDR1 is MGHRA and CDR2 is YSYEKL. CDR3 length: 15 amino acids. Germline trimming cut 5 bases from V and 4 bases from J; bases unmatched to any gene: 5. The CDR3 nucleotides read TGCGCCAGCAGCTGGGACAGGGCGGGCACCGGGGAGCTGTTTTTT. It yields the protein CASSWDRAGTGELFF.

Points on this clone: Different DNA sequences within this sample yield the same CDR3. The V and J genes are TRBV5-1 and TRBJ2-3, with D maybe TRBD2 (5 bases). Germline assignment: CDR1 SGHRS and CDR2 YFSETQ. The CDR3 has 14 amino acids. Deletions cut 0 bases from V and 2 bases from J, with 7 bases between. In nucleotides, the CDR3 is TGCGCCAGCAGCTTGGAGCGGCTCACAGATACGCAGTATTTT. Translated: CASSLERLTDTQYF. The whole variable domain, remainder taken from reference TRBV5-1 and TRBJ2-3, is KAGVTQTPRYLIKTRGQQVTLSCSPISGHRSVSWYQQTPGQGLQFLFEYFSETQRNKGNFPGRFSGRQFSNSRSEMNVSTLELGDSALYLCASSLERLTDTQYFGPGTRLTVL.